The present entry profiles one TCR beta chain with its context. Its antigen is not identified. This record belongs to a study of radiation and T cells in renal cell carcinoma. Regarding the study as a whole: Without pretreatment biopsies, baseline tumor clonotype presence was undetermined. In blood, top tumor clones expanded by 2 weeks, shrinking by 4.

The germline CDR1 and CDR2 sequences are SNHLY and FYNNEI. Trimming took off 3 bases at V and 7 bases at J, with 3 bases between the two ends. The CDR3 length is 10 residues. Time point of the sample: blood 4 weeks post-SBRT, at nephrectomy. The treatment: 15 Gy SBRT to primary tumor, nephrectomy 4 weeks later. Nephrectomy followed 15 Gy stereotactic body radiation by 4 weeks. Some clones are missing from TCRdb's copy, which holds only in-frame ones; the method was immunoSEQ multiplex PCR. Of around 77,000 clones in the sample, 75% to 90% are singletons; the top ten hold 2.4%. The sequence came from an older woman with renal cell carcinoma. This chain connects TRBV2 to TRBJ1-1; D is unresolved. The input for sequencing was blood, taken from a patient whose treatment included radiotherapy and nephrectomy. In DNA, the CDR3 is TGTGCCAGCAGTGAGGTTGAAGCTTTCTTT. This translates into CASSEVEAFF.